Below, 22 T cell receptor beta chains from the same sample are listed, as sequenced in a study of blood T cell repertoires in COVID-19. TCRdb's copy holds only in-frame clones and misses some; the assay was immunoSEQ multiplex PCR. In the table there are more than 110,000 clones, under 90% of which are singletons. Sequencing was performed on peripheral blood. These receptors were obtained from a human donor in a cohort sampled during active COVID-19.

This clone was seen a single time. The genes are TRBV7-3 and TRBJ2-7; a weak D match, TRBD2 (6 bases). CDR1 is SGHTA, CDR2 FQGTGA, per germline. V lost 5 bases and J 6 bases, leaving 14 bases between the germline ends. CDR3 length: 13 amino acids. CDR3 sequence reads: CASSAGTAGEQYF. CDR3 nucleotides: TGTGCCAGCAGCGCCGGGACTGCGGGCGAGCAGTACTTC.

This clone was observed at least ten times. This chain connects TRBV30 to TRBJ1-5; D is unresolved. The germline CDR1 and CDR2 sequences are GTSNPN and SVGIG (reference sequence). The CDR3 extends over 13 amino acids. V was trimmed by 2 bases and J by 3 bases, leaving 8 bases between them. In nucleotides, the CDR3 is TGTGCCTGGAGTTACAGACCCAATCAGCCCCAGCATTTT. Translated, it gives CAWSYRPNQPQHF.

The chain employs TRBV7-6 and TRBJ1-4; 7 bases are shared with TRBD1. The V and J ends lost 3 bases and 7 bases, in that order; junction bases with no gene match: 8. There are 15 residues in the CDR3. CDR1 is SGHVS, CDR2 FNYEAQ, per germline. The CDR3 region is CASSFDRDSREKLFF. The CDR3 DNA is TGTGCCAGCAGCTTTGACCGGGACAGTCGTGAAAAACTGTTTTTT. Based on the CDR3 plus reference TRBV7-6 and TRBJ1-4, the full variable domain is GAGVSQSPRYKVTKRGQDVALRCDPISGHVSLYWYRQALGQGPEFLTYFNYEAQQDKSGLPNDRFSAERPEGSISTLTIQRTEQRDSAMYRCASSFDRDSREKLFFGSGTQLSVL.

The chain carries TRBV19 and TRBJ2-6; maybe TRBD1 (5 bases). The CDR3 has 15 residues. Trimming took 9 bases from V and 0 from J, leaving 12 bases between them. Germline V gene data show CDR1 as LNHDA and CDR2 as SQIVND (reference sequence). CDR3 coding DNA: TGTGCCAGCCCCGACAGCCTCTCTGGGGCCAACGTCCTGACTTTC. As protein: CASPDSLSGANVLTF.

Notes on this clone: It is unclear where the CDR3 begins or ends on the DNA, so no DNA is shown, and the CDR3 is as TCRdb lists it. The chain couples TRBV9 to TRBJ2-1; no DNA check was done on the table's D call, TRBD1. Germline CDR1 and CDR2: SGDLS and YYNGEE. 13 amino acids form the CDR3, both terminal residues included. The CDR3 here is CASSVGHGTGEFF.

The chain employs TRBV10-3 and TRBJ2-3; 9 nucleotides agree with TRBD1. The trim removed 10 bases at V and 0 bases at J, leaving 14 bases unmatched. Germline-derived CDR1 and CDR2 are ENHRY and SYGVKD. The CDR3 is made up of 17 amino acids. CDR3 region: CANSLGGQGSSTDTQYF. CDR3 sequence (DNA): TGTGCCAACTCCCTCGGGGGACAGGGTTCTAGCACAGATACGCAGTATTTT.

J is TRBJ2-1 and V is TRBV5-1; D perhaps matches TRBD2 (7 bases). CDR1 and CDR2 from the germline V gene are SGHRS and YFSETQ. V shed 2 bases and J shed 3 bases, with 18 bases lying between them. The CDR3 covers 17 residues. The CDR3: CASSFGGGGGFYNEQFF. In DNA, the CDR3 is TGCGCCAGCAGCTTCGGCGGGGGCGGGGGTTTCTACAATGAGCAGTTCTTC.

The J gene is TRBJ1-1, the V gene TRBV4-1; 7 bases fit TRBD1. CDR1 MGHRA and CDR2 YSYEKL come from the germline V gene. V lost 0 bases to trimming and J lost 4 bases; unmatched junction nucleotides: 5. This CDR3 region has 15 residues. CDR3 bases: TGCGCCAGCAGCCAAGAGACAGGGCGTAGCACTGAAGCTTTCTTT. Translating gives CASSQETGRSTEAFF.

This clone was seen just once. The genes are TRBV9 and TRBJ2-2; tentative D call: TRBD1 (5 bases). CDR1 is SGDLS and CDR2 is YYNGEE in the germline V gene. The ends were cut back, 0 bases at V and 11 bases at J, with 11 bases in the middle. This CDR3 comprises 13 residues. The CDR3 loop is CASSVEQASELFF. CDR3 bases: TGTGCCAGCAGCGTAGAACAGGCAAGTGAGCTGTTTTTT.

The V gene is TRBV3-1 (or the pseudogene TRBV3-2), the J gene TRBJ2-2; TRBD2 aligns across 10 bases. The V gene end was trimmed by 0 bases and the J gene end by 12 bases; junction bases not matched to a gene: 4. CDR1 LGHDT and CDR2 YNNKEL come from the germline V gene (reference sequence). The CDR3 length is 14 residues. DNA for the CDR3: TGTGCCAGCAGCCAAGATACTAGCGGGGTGAAGCTGTTTTTT. Protein product: CASSQDTSGVKLFF.

The chain carries TRBV6-6 and TRBJ1-1, with D possibly being TRBD1 (6 bases). This CDR3 spans 14 amino acids. Per the germline V gene, CDR1 is MNHNY and CDR2 is SVGAGI (reference sequence). V lost 4 bases and J lost 12, with 21 bases in between. CDR3 in DNA: TGTGCCAGCAGTTTCACACTCGTAGGGGGGGGACCTTTCTTT. As protein: CASSFTLVGGGPFF.

This sequence joins TRBV7-6 and TRBJ1-6; tentative D call: TRBD1 (5 bases). The germline CDR1 and CDR2 sequences are SGHVS and FNYEAQ. V gave up 5 bases and J gave up 12 bases, with 20 bases separating them. This CDR3 region has 15 residues. The CDR3 spells CASSASTGRIVPLHF. The CDR3 bases are TGTGCCAGCAGCGCATCAACAGGACGAATAGTACCCCTCCACTTT.

The rearrangement links TRBV2 to TRBJ1-4; D is ambiguous. The V and J ends lost 4 bases and 8 bases respectively, with 17 bases between them. The CDR3 loop spans 15 amino acids. From germline, CDR1 is SNHLY and CDR2 FYNNEI. As DNA, the CDR3 is TGTGCCAGCAGTGGTATATTCGCTAGGAGCGAAAAACTGTTTTTT. It codes for CASSGIFARSEKLFF.

This clone appeared once. The junction departs from germline at one end; a sequencing error may be responsible. The J gene is TRBJ2-1, the V gene TRBV7-7; the D gene is possibly TRBD2 (6 bases). This CDR3 region has 15 residues. In germline, CDR1 is SSHAT, CDR2 FNYEAQ (reference sequence). The CDR3, as DNA: TGTGCTAGCAGCTTAGACGGGGGACTCCTAAATGAGCAGTTCTTC. It yields the protein CASSLDGGLLNEQFF.

Only a few counts were recorded for this clone. The rearrangement links TRBV5-6 to TRBJ1-5; D might be TRBD1 (6 bases). V was pared by 0 bases and J by 4 bases, with 8 bases between. The CDR3 consists of 14 residues. CDR1 is SGHDT and CDR2 is YYEEEE in the germline V gene. CDR3 protein: CASSLEGGNQPQHF. The CDR3 DNA reads TGTGCCAGCAGCTTGGAAGGGGGTAATCAGCCCCAGCATTTT.

The rearrangement joins TRBV2 to TRBJ2-4; TRBD2 matches 10 bases. Germline CDR1 SNHLY, CDR2 FYNNEI. J was trimmed by 0 bases and V by 7 bases; bases with no gene match: 12. CDR3 length: 18 amino acids. CDR3 region: CASTLPSGGAGAKNIQYF. CDR3 nucleotides: TGTGCCAGCACCCTCCCCAGCGGGGGGGCCGGAGCCAAAAACATTCAGTACTTC. Full variable domain (remainder filled in from reference TRBV2 and TRBJ2-4): EPEVTQTPSHQVTQMGQEVILRCVPISNHLYFYWYRQILGQKVEFLVSFYNNEISEKSEIFDDQFSVERPDGSNFTLKIRSTKLEDSAMYFCASTLPSGGAGAKNIQYFGAGTRLSVL.

This chain connects TRBV5-1 to TRBJ2-1; no clear D gene. Germline-derived CDR1 and CDR2 are SGHRS and YFSETQ. Between the trimmed V and J ends, which lost 1 base and 7 bases, there was a span of 6 bases. The CDR3 loop spans 12 amino acids. The CDR3 region has the DNA TGCGCCAGCAGCTTGTCACTGAATGAGCAGTTCTTC. It specifies CASSLSLNEQFF.

This clone was observed a handful of times. V gene TRBV18 combines with J gene TRBJ2-2, with D hard to call. The CDR3 consists of 13 residues. V lost 6 bases and J lost 5, with 10 bases in between. Germline values: CDR1 KGHSH, CDR2 LQKENI. CDR3 in amino acids: CASSIDGTGELFF. As DNA, the CDR3 is TGTGCCAGCTCGATCGACGGGACCGGGGAGCTGTTTTTT.

This rearrangement joins TRBV5-1 to TRBJ1-4; possibly TRBD1 for D (6 bases). CDR3 length equals 17 residues. Germline CDR1 SGHRS, CDR2 YFSETQ. V was clipped by 0 bases and J by 0 bases, with 12 bases between them. The CDR3: CASSLVVRGATNEKLFF. The CDR3 DNA sequence: TGCGCCAGCAGCTTGGTTGTCAGGGGCGCAACTAATGAAAAACTGTTTTTT. Full variable domain (rest looked up from reference TRBV5-1 and TRBJ1-4): KAGVTQTPRYLIKTRGQQVTLSCSPISGHRSVSWYQQTPGQGLQFLFEYFSETQRNKGNFPGRFSGRQFSNSRSEMNVSTLELGDSALYLCASSLVVRGATNEKLFFGSGTQLSVL.

This chain uses TRBV3-1 (or the pseudogene TRBV3-2) with TRBJ1-1; unclear D gene. The CDR3 has 13 residues. Germline V gene data show CDR1 as LGHDT and CDR2 as YNNKEL (reference sequence). V lost 4 bases, J lost 1 base, and 7 bases lay in between. CDR3 DNA sequence: TGTGCCAGCAGCCGCTTAGAGAACACTGAAGCTTTCTTT. Translation gives CASSRLENTEAFF.

The chain has TRBV29-1 and TRBJ1-1; TRBD1 aligns across 9 bases. Germline assignment: CDR1 SQVTM and CDR2 ANQGSEA. Trimming cost V 1 base and J 3 bases; bases outside gene matches: 3. The CDR3 has 14 residues. Here the CDR3 reads CSVEGDRDDTEAFF. CDR3 DNA sequence: TGCAGCGTTGAAGGGGACAGGGATGACACTGAAGCTTTCTTT. Together with reference TRBV29-1 and TRBJ1-1, the CDR3 gives the full variable domain: SAVISQKPSRDICQRGTSLTIQCQVDSQVTMMFWYRQQPGQSLTLIATANQGSEATYESGFVIDKFPISRPNLTFSTLTVSNMSPEDSSIYLCSVEGDRDDTEAFFGQGTRLTVV.

V usage is TRBV7-2 and J usage is TRBJ1-1, with D unresolved. The CDR3 extends over 15 amino acids. The V gene lost 1 base and the J gene lost 3 bases, with 12 bases spanning the gap. Germline CDR1 SGHTA, CDR2 FQGNSA. The CDR3 DNA follows: TGTGCCAGCAGCTTAGTTCGCTTAGCGGACACTGAAGCTTTCTTT. It translates to CASSLVRLADTEAFF.